The sequence of this T cell receptor (beta chain) was determined in a study of T cell responses to AZD1222 COVID-19 vaccine. General study results and limits: Unmutated variant regions are reportedly targeted by nearly half of spike-specific TCRs. Baseline seropositivity characterized only a handful of AZD1222 recipients.

Germline CDR1 and CDR2: LNHDA and SQIVND (reference sequence). This CDR3 is built from 15 residues. Trimming cost V 4 bases and J 9 bases; bases outside gene matches: 7. This table comes from immunoSEQ multiplex PCR, and its TCRdb copy is limited to in-frame clones, with some not included. The sample has around 160,000 clones; about 88% are singletons. This clone appeared once. Antigen: not known. This receptor was identified in an adult in good health. This rearrangement joins TRBV19 to TRBJ2-1; TRBD2 matches at 12 bases. The starting material was peripheral blood, obtained on day 0 of AZD1222 vaccination. The CDR3: CASSTLAGGAIEQFF. For the CDR3, the DNA is TGTGCCAGTAGTACCCTAGCGGGAGGGGCGATTGAGCAGTTCTTC.